The text below deals with one T cell receptor (beta chain). Antigen: not known. This record belongs to a study of T cell responses to AZD1222 COVID-19 vaccine. The junction had 11 bases not matched to a gene; V was cut back by 3 bases and J by 0 bases. Germline values: CDR1 SGHTS, CDR2 YDEGEE. This CDR3 contains 17 residues. The repertoire was sequenced with immunoSEQ multiplex PCR; TCRdb's copy has only in-frame clones and lacks some. The data contain 90,000 to 150,000 clones, just under 90% of them singletons. Findings and caveats of the study: Donors were chiefly white British, with a greater number of females, and clonal diversity was perhaps underestimated.

The chain joins TRBV5-8 to TRBJ1-1; 7 bases align to TRBD1. This receptor was identified in an adult in good health. The starting material was peripheral blood, obtained on day 0 of AZD1222 vaccination. This CDR3 is CASSSGTAIALNTEAFF. The CDR3 DNA reads TGTGCCAGCAGCTCCGGGACAGCGATCGCCCTGAACACTGAAGCTTTCTTT.